The 31 T cell receptor beta chains reported below all come from one sample, sequenced in a study of shared clonotypes between healthy human individuals. The protocol was immunoSEQ multiplex PCR, while the TCRdb copy is restricted to in-frame clones and leaves out a portion. The sample lists some 980,000 clones; 70% to 85% were seen once. The sample consisted of memory CD4+ T cells sorted from blood. Stated subset: CD45RA-negative fraction. The receptor set was obtained from a man aged 18 to 29 in good health.

The chain is built from TRBV7-8 and TRBJ1-2; TRBD1 might be the D (6 bases). V shed 5 bases and J shed 5 bases, with 6 bases lying between them. Germline values: CDR1 SGHVS, CDR2 FQNEAQ. CDR3 size: 11 residues. CDR3 in amino acids: CASSTGYGYTF. As DNA, the CDR3 is TGTGCCAGCAGCACAGGGTATGGCTACACCTTC.

This clone was detected only once. This chain uses TRBV7-2 with TRBJ2-1, with 9 bases aligning to TRBD2. The CDR3 runs to 17 residues. In germline, CDR1 is SGHTA, CDR2 FQGNSA. Germline trimming cut 1 base from V and 10 bases from J; bases unmatched to any gene: 14. This CDR3 reads CASSLVGSSGVIWEQFF. The DNA of the CDR3 is TGTGCCAGCAGCTTAGTGGGTTCTAGCGGGGTAATCTGGGAGCAGTTCTTC.

The V gene is TRBV30, the J gene TRBJ1-1, with no clear D. Germline values: CDR1 GTSNPN, CDR2 SVGIG (reference sequence). Trimming removed 2 bases at V and 1 base at J, with 8 bases between. There are 13 residues in the CDR3. In DNA form, the CDR3 reads TGTGCCTGGAGTTATTTGCAGAACACTGAAGCTTTCTTT. Translated: CAWSYLQNTEAFF. Drawing the rest from reference TRBV30 and TRBJ1-1, the complete variable domain is SQTIHQWPATLVQPVGSPLSLECTVEGTSNPNLYWYRQAAGRGLQLLFYSVGIGQISSEVPQNLSASRPQDRQFILSSKKLLLSDSGFYLCAWSYLQNTEAFFGQGTRLTVV.

The chain has TRBV2 and TRBJ1-6; D is unclear. CDR1 is SNHLY and CDR2 is FYNNEI in the germline V gene. The V gene lost 10 bases and the J gene lost 6 bases, with 13 bases spanning the gap. This CDR3 is built from 13 residues. DNA of the CDR3: TGTGCCACCTCCCGGGAGGGTAATTCACCCCTCCACTTT. It yields the protein CATSREGNSPLHF.

This clone was seen only once. The chain employs TRBV6-6 and TRBJ2-7, with no clear D. CDR1 and CDR2 from the germline V gene are MNHNY and SVGAGI (reference sequence). CDR3 length equals 12 residues. V lost 6 bases to trimming and J lost 3 bases, with 9 bases between them. The CDR3 loop reads CASSPSIYEQYF. The CDR3, as DNA: TGTGCCAGCAGCCCCAGTATCTACGAGCAGTACTTC.

The chain is built from TRBV2 and TRBJ1-2, with TRBD1 matching 9 bases. The V and J ends lost 6 bases and 4 bases, in that order; junction bases with no gene match: 6. Germline V CDR1 and CDR2: SNHLY, FYNNEI. The CDR3 runs to 14 residues. The CDR3 DNA reads as TGTGCCAGCAGCGGACAGGGGCTGGTCTATGGCTACACCTTC. Protein product: CASSGQGLVYGYTF.

The chain has TRBV30 and TRBJ1-3; D gene unclear. Looked up from germline, CDR1 is GTSNPN and CDR2 is SVGIG (reference sequence). V was trimmed by 4 bases and J by 0 bases, leaving 13 bases between them. CDR3 length equals 15 residues. The CDR3 sequence is CAWNFRAFSGNTIYF. The CDR3 DNA reads TGTGCCTGGAATTTCCGGGCCTTCTCTGGAAACACCATATATTTT.

The chain combines TRBV10-3 with TRBJ2-7; possible D gene TRBD2, 6 bases. Between the trimmed V and J ends, which lost 7 bases and 0 bases, there was a span of 13 bases. The CDR3 sequence is 14 residues long. Germline V lookup: CDR1 ENHRY, CDR2 SYGVKD. The CDR3 loop reads CAITNRDSSYEQYF. Here the CDR3 DNA reads TGTGCCATCACCAACCGGGACTCCTCCTACGAGCAGTACTTC.

This clone was picked up one time. CDR3 sequence (DNA): TGTGCCAGCAGCCTCGGGGCTAGCGGGGGCGGAGAGACCCAGTACTTC. Its protein is CASSLGASGGGETQYF. The rearrangement uses TRBV9 and TRBJ2-5; 10 bases align to TRBD2. The CDR3 is made up of 16 amino acids. Trimming cost V 4 bases and J 4 bases; bases outside gene matches: 10. The germline V gene has CDR1 SGDLS and CDR2 YYNGEE.

This clone is a singleton in its sample. The chain links TRBV2 to TRBJ1-3; D gene unclear. The CDR3 consists of 13 residues. The germline V and J ends were trimmed by 3 bases and 6 bases, with 9 bases remaining between them. Germline CDR1 reads SNHLY; CDR2 reads FYNNEI. CDR3 residues: CASSDSIQNTIYF. The CDR3 nucleotides are TGTGCCAGCAGTGATAGCATTCAAAACACCATATATTTT.

The chain employs TRBV19 and TRBJ2-3; either TRBD1 or TRBD2 may supply D (7 bases each). The CDR3 is 16 amino acids. Between the trimmed V and J ends, which lost 3 bases and 1 base, there was a span of 14 bases. Germline-derived CDR1 and CDR2 are LNHDA and SQIVND (reference sequence). CDR3 residues: CASSIRGGLGTDTQYF. As DNA, the CDR3 is TGTGCCAGTAGTATCAGGGGGGGACTTGGCACAGATACGCAGTATTTT. The entire variable domain, with the rest obtained from reference TRBV19 and TRBJ2-3, is as follows: DGGITQSPKYLFRKEGQNVTLSCEQNLNHDAMYWYRQDPGQGLRLIYYSQIVNDFQKGDIAEGYSVSREKKESFPLTVTSAQKNPTAFYLCASSIRGGLGTDTQYFGPGTRLTVL.

The chain employs TRBV6-1 and TRBJ1-2; D is unresolved. The germline gives CDR1 MNHNS, CDR2 SASEGT. CDR3 length: 14 residues. With 3 bases removed from V and 2 bases from J, the gap between germline ends came to 10 bases. The CDR3 nucleotides are TGTGCCAGCAGTGATCCCCTCGGGAACTATGGCTACACCTTC. Its protein is CASSDPLGNYGYTF.

In the case of this clone: This specimen includes other DNA sequences encoding the same CDR3. The V gene is TRBV9, the J gene TRBJ1-6; 7 bases are shared with TRBD1. CDR1 is SGDLS and CDR2 is YYNGEE in the germline V gene. The V gene end was trimmed by 0 bases and the J gene end by 3 bases; junction bases not matched to a gene: 3. CDR3 length: 16 residues. CDR3 sequence (DNA): TGTGCCAGCAGCGTAGGGTCAGGGGGCTATAATTCACCCCTCCACTTT. It translates to CASSVGSGGYNSPLHF.

The chain has TRBV28 and TRBJ1-6; 10 bases map to TRBD1. With V trimmed by 5 bases and J by 8 bases, 12 bases remained unmatched. The CDR3 has 17 amino acids. The V gene's germline CDR1 is MDHEN and CDR2 SYDVKM. The CDR3: CASSTLKTGGAYSPLHF. DNA of the CDR3: TGTGCCAGCAGTACGTTAAAGACAGGGGGCGCGTATTCACCCCTCCACTTT.

This sequence joins TRBV7-9 and TRBJ2-2; tentatively, D is TRBD1 or TRBD2 (5 bases each). This CDR3 comprises 15 residues. The germline gives CDR1 SEHNR, CDR2 FQNEAQ (reference sequence). Trimming took 5 bases from V and 1 from J, leaving 11 bases between them. Here the CDR3 DNA reads TGTGCCAGCAGCGAGGGGCAGGGGAACACCGGGGAGCTGTTTTTT. This translates into CASSEGQGNTGELFF.

This clone appeared many times. The chain combines TRBV5-4 with TRBJ2-2, with 8 positions matching TRBD1. CDR3 length: 15 amino acids. The germline V gene encodes CDR1 SGHNT and CDR2 YYREEE (reference sequence). V gave up 0 bases and J gave up 4 bases; unmatched junction bases: 2. The CDR3 region has the DNA TGTGCCAGCAGCTTGGGAGGACAGGGCACCGGGGAGCTGTTTTTT. Translation: CASSLGGQGTGELFF. The full variable domain, its missing parts supplied by reference TRBV5-4 and TRBJ2-2, is ETGVTQSPTHLIKTRGQQVTLRCSSQSGHNTVSWYQQALGQGPQFIFQYYREEENGRGNFPPRFSGLQFPNYSSELNVNALELDDSALYLCASSLGGQGTGELFFGEGSRLTVL.

This chain links TRBV30 with TRBJ1-5; no clear D gene. There are 15 residues in the CDR3. V shed 4 bases and J shed 2 bases, with 15 bases lying between them. Germline-derived CDR1 and CDR2 are GTSNPN and SVGIG (reference sequence). Here the CDR3 reads CAWKPPGKGNQPQHF. In DNA, the CDR3 is TGTGCCTGGAAGCCCCCCGGGAAGGGCAATCAGCCCCAGCATTTT.

This clone came up a few times. The rearrangement uses TRBV30 and TRBJ1-1; D not resolved. With 6 bases removed from V and 4 bases from J, the gap between germline ends came to 15 bases. The V gene's germline CDR1 is GTSNPN and CDR2 SVGIG (reference sequence). CDR3 length: 13 residues. CDR3 coding DNA: TGTGCCTGTTGGATAGGACCTTTCACTGAAGCTTTCTTT. As protein: CACWIGPFTEAFF.

V is TRBV30 and J is TRBJ2-2, with D tentatively TRBD2 (5 bases). Per germline, CDR1 GTSNPN and CDR2 SVGIG (reference sequence). V lost 0 bases, J lost 7 bases, and 9 bases lay in between. The CDR3 has 13 residues. The DNA of the CDR3 is TGTGCCTGGAGTGTACGGGCGGGCGGGGAGCTGTTTTTT. Translating gives CAWSVRAGGELFF.

V is TRBV21-1 and J is TRBJ2-7. TRBV21-1 has pseudogene status. This CDR3 region has 20 residues. The CDR3 DNA follows: TGTGCCAGCAGCAAAGCGCTTGAACAAAATAGTGGGGGCGGGATGAGCGAGCAGTACTTC. Translation gives CASSKALEQNSGGGMSEQYF.

The table lists this clone with a count of one. The same CDR3 also results from other DNA sequences found in this sample. The rearrangement uses TRBV9 and TRBJ2-5; 10 bases map to TRBD2. The V gene end was trimmed by 0 bases and the J gene end by 4 bases; junction bases not matched to a gene: 3. Germline V gives CDR1 SGDLS, CDR2 YYNGEE. The CDR3 extends over 15 amino acids. The CDR3, as DNA: TGTGCCAGCAGCGTAGTTCCTAGCGGGGGAGAGACCCAGTACTTC. It codes for CASSVVPSGGETQYF.

The rearrangement links TRBV5-8 to TRBJ2-3, with 7 bases fitting TRBD2. The CDR3 contains 13 residues. The V and J ends lost 6 bases and 8 bases, in that order; junction bases with no gene match: 9. CDR1 is SGHTS, CDR2 YDEGEE, per germline. CDR3 sequence (DNA): TGTGCCAGCACCCAAGGCCGCGGGGGTACGCAGTATTTT. Translation: CASTQGRGGTQYF.

The chain combines TRBV28 with TRBJ1-4; D perhaps matches TRBD1 (5 bases). V shed 1 base and J shed 2 bases, with 11 bases lying between them. CDR1 and CDR2 (germline): MDHEN, SYDVKM. This CDR3 has 16 residues. Here the CDR3 reads CASSLYGAMTNEKLFF. CDR3 in DNA: TGTGCCAGCAGTTTATATGGGGCAATGACTAATGAAAAACTGTTTTTT.

This clone was picked up a small number of times. The chain combines TRBV5-6 with TRBJ2-5; D is ambiguous. The CDR3 is 15 residues long. Germline V gives CDR1 SGHDT, CDR2 YYEEEE. The V end lost 0 bases, the J end lost 2 bases, and 11 bases lay between the germline ends. The CDR3 reads CASSLGPGGQETQYF. The DNA of the CDR3 is TGTGCCAGCAGCTTGGGACCTGGCGGACAAGAGACCCAGTACTTC. Looking up the rest from reference TRBV5-6 and TRBJ2-5 gives the full variable domain: DAGVTQSPTHLIKTRGQQVTLRCSPKSGHDTVSWYQQALGQGPQFIFQYYEEEERQRGNFPDRFSGHQFPNYSSELNVNALLLGDSALYLCASSLGPGGQETQYFGPGTRLLVL.

This chain joins TRBV28 and TRBJ2-7, with D possibly being TRBD2 (6 bases). The V gene's germline CDR1 is MDHEN and CDR2 SYDVKM. V lost 4 bases, J lost 2 bases, and 12 bases lay in between. The CDR3 loop spans 14 amino acids. This CDR3 is CASSSWTTTYEQYF. The CDR3 DNA is TGTGCCAGCAGTTCCTGGACTACCACCTACGAGCAGTACTTC.

V is TRBV5-1 and J is TRBJ2-1; D is possibly TRBD1 (6 bases). Germline V gives CDR1 SGHRS, CDR2 YFSETQ. Trimming left V 0 bases short and J 8 bases short, with 12 bases between. The CDR3 contains 14 residues. The CDR3 loop is CASSLGQQGDEQFF. CDR3 coding DNA: TGCGCCAGCAGCTTGGGACAACAGGGCGATGAGCAGTTCTTC.

This clone was found once. The CDR3 region is CASQVFSWTGEKNEQFF. Here the CDR3 DNA reads TGTGCCAGCCAAGTCTTTAGTTGGACAGGGGAGAAAAATGAGCAGTTCTTC. V is TRBV2 and J is TRBJ2-1, with 9 bases identical to TRBD1. V shed 8 bases, J shed 7 bases, and the junction held 18 bases outside the gene matches. Germline CDR1 reads SNHLY; CDR2 reads FYNNEI. The CDR3 runs 17 residues.

V is TRBV9 and J is TRBJ1-3; possible D gene TRBD1, 6 bases. This CDR3 comprises 16 residues. V was pared by 4 bases and J by 3 bases, with 17 bases between. Germline lookup yields CDR1 SGDLS and CDR2 YYNGEE. The CDR3: CASSTPVEGGGNTIYF. The CDR3 region has the DNA TGTGCCAGCAGCACCCCGGTAGAGGGGGGTGGAAACACCATATATTTT.

This chain links TRBV5-4 with TRBJ2-7; 8 bases fit TRBD2. CDR3 length: 13 amino acids. With 4 bases clipped from V and 12 bases from J, the junction kept 12 bases outside the gene matches. Germline values: CDR1 SGHNT, CDR2 YYREEE (reference sequence). The CDR3 nucleotides read TGTGCCAGCAGCCTTGCGGGGGCGGGGGGTCCGTACTTC. This encodes CASSLAGAGGPYF. Full variable domain (rest looked up from reference TRBV5-4 and TRBJ2-7): ETGVTQSPTHLIKTRGQQVTLRCSSQSGHNTVSWYQQALGQGPQFIFQYYREEENGRGNFPPRFSGLQFPNYSSELNVNALELDDSALYLCASSLAGAGGPYFGPGTRLTVT.

This chain connects TRBV11-3 to TRBJ2-7; D may correspond to TRBD1 or TRBD2 (5 bases each). Germline V gene data show CDR1 as SGHNT and CDR2 as YENEEA. CDR3 size: 13 residues. The germline V and J ends were trimmed by 3 bases and 2 bases, with 8 bases remaining between them. The CDR3 DNA sequence: TGTGCCAGCAGCTTGGGGGAACCCTACGAGCAGTACTTC. This codes for CASSLGEPYEQYF.

The CDR3, as DNA: TGCGCCAGCAGCCAAGCGGGGGGACGGGCAGAGACCCAGTACTTC. The encoded protein is CASSQAGGRAETQYF. The rearrangement links TRBV4-1 to TRBJ2-5, with 7 bases aligning to TRBD2. CDR1 and CDR2 from the germline V gene are MGHRA and YSYEKL. J gave up 4 bases and V 1 base, and 6 bases lay outside the gene matches. This CDR3 is built from 15 residues.